This T cell receptor beta chain originates from a study of control samples from healthy donors and cancer patients. This clone was recorded only once. This CDR3 is 19 amino acids long. Germline values: CDR1 LGHNA, CDR2 YSLEER. V shed 3 bases and J 4 bases; nucleotides not matched to a gene: 16. Data came from immunoSEQ multiplex PCR; TCRdb stores just in-frame clones and leaves some out. This table holds tens of thousands of clones, around 90% found once. This clonotype was obtained from an older woman in good health. The rearrangement uses TRBV4-3 and TRBJ2-3; 10 bases agree with TRBD2. Sequences were obtained from blood. The CDR3 reads CASSHQVALAGDVSDTQYF. The CDR3 DNA is TGCGCCAGCAGCCACCAAGTGGCGCTAGCGGGAGATGTGTCAGATACGCAGTATTTT.